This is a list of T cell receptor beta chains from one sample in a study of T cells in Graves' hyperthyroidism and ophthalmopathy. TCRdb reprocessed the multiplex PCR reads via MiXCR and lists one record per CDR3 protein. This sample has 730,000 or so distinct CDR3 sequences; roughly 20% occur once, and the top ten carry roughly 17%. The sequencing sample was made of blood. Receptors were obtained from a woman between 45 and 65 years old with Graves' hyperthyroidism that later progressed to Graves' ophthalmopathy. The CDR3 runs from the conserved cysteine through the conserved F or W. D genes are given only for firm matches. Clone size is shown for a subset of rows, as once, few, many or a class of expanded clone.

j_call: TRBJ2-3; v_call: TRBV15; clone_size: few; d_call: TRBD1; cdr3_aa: CATSLYLPGQGAGDTQYF; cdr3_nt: TGTGCCACCAGCCTTTATTTGCCCGGACAGGGGGCGGGAGATACGCAGTATTTT
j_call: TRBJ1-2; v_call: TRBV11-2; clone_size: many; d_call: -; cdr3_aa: CASSATRNYGYTF; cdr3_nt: TGTGCCAGCAGCGCCACAAGGAACTATGGCTACACCTTC
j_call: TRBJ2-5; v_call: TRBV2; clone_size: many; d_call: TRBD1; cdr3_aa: CASSAMAGGSETQYF; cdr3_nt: TGTGCCAGCAGTGCTATGGCAGGGGGCTCAGAGACCCAGTACTTC
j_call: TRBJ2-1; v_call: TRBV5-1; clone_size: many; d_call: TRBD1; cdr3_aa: CASSLVGQEYNEQFF; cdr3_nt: TGCGCCAGCAGCTTGGTAGGACAGGAGTACAATGAGCAGTTCTTC
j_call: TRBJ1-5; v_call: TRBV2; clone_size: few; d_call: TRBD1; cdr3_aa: CASSRQGEQPQHF; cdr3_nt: TGTGCCAGCAGCCGACAGGGGGAACAGCCCCAGCATTTT
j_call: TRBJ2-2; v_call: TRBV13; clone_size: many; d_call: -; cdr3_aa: CASSVRTPGTGELFF; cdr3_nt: TGTGCCAGCAGCGTACGTACCCCGGGCACCGGGGAGCTGTTTTTT
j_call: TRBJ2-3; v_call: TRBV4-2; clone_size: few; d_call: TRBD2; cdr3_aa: CASSPQLAGAGNTQYF; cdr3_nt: TGTGCCAGCAGCCCACAACTAGCGGGGGCGGGGAATACGCAGTATTTT
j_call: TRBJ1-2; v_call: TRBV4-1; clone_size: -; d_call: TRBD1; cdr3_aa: CASSHGGQVNYGYTF; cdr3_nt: TGCGCCAGCAGCCATGGGGGACAGGTGAACTATGGCTACACCTTC
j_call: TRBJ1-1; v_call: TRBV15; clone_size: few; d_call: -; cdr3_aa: CATSRDLRRDTEAFF; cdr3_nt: TGTGCCACCAGCAGAGATTTACGACGGGACACTGAAGCTTTCTTT
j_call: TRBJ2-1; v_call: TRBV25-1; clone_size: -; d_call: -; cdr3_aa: CASSVSRSDEQFF; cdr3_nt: TGTGCCAGCAGTGTTAGTCGATCCGATGAGCAGTTCTTC
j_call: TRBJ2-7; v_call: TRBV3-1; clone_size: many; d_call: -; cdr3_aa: CASSQEDYEQYF; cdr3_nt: TGTGCCAGCAGCCAAGAGGACTACGAGCAGTACTTC
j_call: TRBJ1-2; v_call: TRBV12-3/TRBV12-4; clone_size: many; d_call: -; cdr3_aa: CASSSRGNYGYTF; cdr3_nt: TGTGCCAGCAGTTCTCGCGGAAACTATGGCTACACCTTC
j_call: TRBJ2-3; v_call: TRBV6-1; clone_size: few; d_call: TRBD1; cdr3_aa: CASRDRGIDTQYF; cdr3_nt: TGTGCCAGCCGGGACAGGGGTATAGATACGCAGTATTTT
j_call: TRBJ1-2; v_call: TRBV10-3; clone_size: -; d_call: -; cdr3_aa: CAISDWSVNNYGYTF; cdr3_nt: TGTGCCATCAGTGATTGGTCCGTGAATAACTATGGCTACACCTTC
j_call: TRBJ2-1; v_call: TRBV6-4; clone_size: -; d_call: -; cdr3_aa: CASSGGHYNEQFF; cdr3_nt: TGTGCCAGCAGTGGCGGCCATTACAATGAGCAGTTCTTC
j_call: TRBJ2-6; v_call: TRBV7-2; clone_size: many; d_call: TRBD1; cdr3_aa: CASSSSGGSGANVLTF; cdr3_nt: TGTGCCAGCAGCAGCTCAGGGGGCTCTGGGGCCAACGTCCTGACTTTC
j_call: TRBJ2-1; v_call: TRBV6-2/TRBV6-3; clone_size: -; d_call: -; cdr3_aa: CASVRLSYNEQFF; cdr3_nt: TGTGCCAGCGTCCGGCTCTCCTACAATGAGCAGTTCTTC
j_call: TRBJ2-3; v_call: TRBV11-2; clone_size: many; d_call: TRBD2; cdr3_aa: CASSRGLAGGRGMADTQYF; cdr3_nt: TGTGCCAGCAGCCGCGGACTAGCGGGGGGCCGCGGGATGGCAGATACGCAGTATTTT
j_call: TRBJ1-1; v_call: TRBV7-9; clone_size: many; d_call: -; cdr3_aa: CASSLDGASGTEAFF; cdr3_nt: TGTGCCAGCAGCTTAGATGGGGCTAGCGGGACAGAAGCTTTCTTT
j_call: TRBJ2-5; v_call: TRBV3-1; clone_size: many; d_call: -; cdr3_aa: CASSQTTAWETQYF; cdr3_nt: TGTGCCAGCAGCCAAACGACAGCTTGGGAGACCCAGTACTTC
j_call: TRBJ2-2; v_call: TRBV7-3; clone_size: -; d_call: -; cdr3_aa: CASSLFVGGDGELFF; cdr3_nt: TGTGCCAGCAGCTTATTCGTAGGGGGTGACGGGGAGCTGTTTTTT
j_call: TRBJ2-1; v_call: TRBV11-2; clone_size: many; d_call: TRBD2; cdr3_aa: CASSIYGGGFGEQFF; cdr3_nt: TGTGCCAGCAGCATCTACGGCGGGGGTTTTGGTGAGCAGTTCTTC
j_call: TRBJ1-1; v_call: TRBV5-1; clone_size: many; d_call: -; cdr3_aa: CASSLAGGKSNTEAFF; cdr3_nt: TGCGCCAGCAGCTTGGCCGGTGGAAAATCGAACACTGAAGCTTTCTTT
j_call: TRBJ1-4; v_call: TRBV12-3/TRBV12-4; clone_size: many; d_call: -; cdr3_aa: CASSLLGSSATNEKLFF; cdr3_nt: TGTGCCAGCAGTTTATTGGGTTCCTCTGCAACTAATGAAAAACTGTTTTTT
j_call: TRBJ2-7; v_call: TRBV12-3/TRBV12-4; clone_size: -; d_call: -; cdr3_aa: CASSPAAAGEQYF; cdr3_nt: TGTGCCAGCAGTCCTGCTGCGGCGGGCGAGCAGTACTTC
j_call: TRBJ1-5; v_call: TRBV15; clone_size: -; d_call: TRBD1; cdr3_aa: CATSRDPQGALGQPQHF; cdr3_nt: TGTGCCACCAGCAGAGATCCTCAGGGGGCTCTGGGGCAGCCCCAGCATTTT
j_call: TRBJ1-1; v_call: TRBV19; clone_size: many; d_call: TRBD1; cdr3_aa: CASSTGQGLSMNTEAFF; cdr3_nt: TGTGCCAGTAGTACAGGACAGGGGCTGTCCATGAACACTGAAGCTTTCTTT
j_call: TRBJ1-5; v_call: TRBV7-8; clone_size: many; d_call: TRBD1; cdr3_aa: CASSRDRADQPQHF; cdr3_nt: TGTGCCAGCAGCCGAGACAGGGCGGATCAGCCCCAGCATTTT
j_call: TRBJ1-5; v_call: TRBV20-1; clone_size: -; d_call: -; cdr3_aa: CSARGGAKSNQPQHF; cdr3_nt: TGCAGTGCGAGAGGGGGGGCAAAAAGCAATCAGCCCCAGCATTTT
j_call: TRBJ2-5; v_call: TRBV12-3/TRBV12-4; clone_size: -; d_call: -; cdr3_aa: CASSGAGTLQETQYF; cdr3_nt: TGTGCCAGCTCCGGGGCCGGGACATTACAAGAGACCCAGTACTTC
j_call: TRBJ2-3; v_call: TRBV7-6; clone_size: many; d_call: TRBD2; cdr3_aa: CASSYSSGADTDTQYF; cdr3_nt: TGTGCCAGCAGTTACTCTAGCGGGGCTGACACAGATACGCAGTATTTT
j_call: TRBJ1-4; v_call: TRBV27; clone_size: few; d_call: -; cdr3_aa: CASSRGDLVTNEKLFF; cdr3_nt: TGTGCCAGCTCGAGGGGGGACCTGGTTACTAATGAAAAACTGTTTTTT
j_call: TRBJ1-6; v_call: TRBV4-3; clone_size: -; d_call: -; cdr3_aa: CASSQAGGSYNSPLHF; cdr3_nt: TGCGCCAGCAGCCAAGCCGGGGGATCCTATAATTCACCCCTCCACTTT
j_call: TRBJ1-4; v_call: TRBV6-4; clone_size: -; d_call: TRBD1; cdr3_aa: CASSWTGGPNEKLFF; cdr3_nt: TGTGCCAGCAGCTGGACAGGGGGCCCTAATGAAAAACTGTTTTTT
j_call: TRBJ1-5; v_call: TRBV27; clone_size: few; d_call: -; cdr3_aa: CASSHQAGPQPQHF; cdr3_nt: TGTGCCAGCAGTCATCAAGCGGGGCCCCAGCCCCAGCATTTT
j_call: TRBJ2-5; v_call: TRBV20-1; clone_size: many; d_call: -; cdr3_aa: CSASALYGGQETQYF; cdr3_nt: TGCAGTGCTAGTGCGTTGTATGGGGGACAAGAGACCCAGTACTTC
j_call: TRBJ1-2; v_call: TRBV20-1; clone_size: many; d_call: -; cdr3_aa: CSANRPNYGYTF; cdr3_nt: TGCAGTGCTAACAGGCCTAACTATGGCTACACCTTC
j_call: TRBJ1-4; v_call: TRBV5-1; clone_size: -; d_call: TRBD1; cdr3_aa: CASSLTGEGGNEKLFF; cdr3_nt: TGCGCCAGCAGCCTGACAGGGGAGGGTGGCAATGAAAAACTGTTTTTT
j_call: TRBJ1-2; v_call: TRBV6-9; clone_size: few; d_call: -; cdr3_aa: CASSYGPGPANYSYTF; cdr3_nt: TGTGCCAGCAGTTACGGCCCAGGGCCAGCTAACTATAGCTACACCTTC
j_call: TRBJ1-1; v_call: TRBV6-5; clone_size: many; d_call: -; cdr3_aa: CASSYSRLRGSGAFF; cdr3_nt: TGTGCCAGCAGTTACTCGAGATTACGGGGCTCTGGGGCTTTCTTT
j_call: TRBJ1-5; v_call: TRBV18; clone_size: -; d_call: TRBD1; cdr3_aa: CASRDGQGGAEAQHF; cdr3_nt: TGTGCCAGCCGAGACGGACAGGGAGGAGCCGAGGCCCAGCATTTT
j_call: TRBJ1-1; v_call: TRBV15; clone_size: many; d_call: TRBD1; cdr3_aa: CATSVTGVGTEAFF; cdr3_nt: TGTGCCACCAGCGTAACAGGGGTTGGCACTGAAGCTTTCTTT
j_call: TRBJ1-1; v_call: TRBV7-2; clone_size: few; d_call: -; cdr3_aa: CASSLAGGVRENTEAFF; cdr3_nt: TGTGCCAGCAGCTTAGCGGGAGGGGTCAGGGAGAACACTGAAGCTTTCTTT
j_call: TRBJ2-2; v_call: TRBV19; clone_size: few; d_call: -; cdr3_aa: CASNSGQGWDGELFF; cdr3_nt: TGTGCCAGTAATTCCGGCCAGGGTTGGGACGGGGAGCTGTTTTTT
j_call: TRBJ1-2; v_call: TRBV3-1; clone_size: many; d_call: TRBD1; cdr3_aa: CASSHNRGGGYTF; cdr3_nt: TGTGCCAGCAGCCATAACAGGGGTGGGGGCTACACCTTC
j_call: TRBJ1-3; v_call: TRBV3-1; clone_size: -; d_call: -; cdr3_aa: CASSVSGDHTIYF; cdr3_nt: TGTGCCAGCAGCGTTTCAGGGGATCACACCATATATTTT
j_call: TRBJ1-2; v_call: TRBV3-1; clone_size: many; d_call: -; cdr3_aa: CASSQGRGYGYTF; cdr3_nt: TGTGCCAGCAGCCAAGGCAGGGGATATGGCTACACCTTC
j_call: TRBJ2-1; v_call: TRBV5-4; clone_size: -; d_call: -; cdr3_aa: CASSSTTGRAYNEQFF; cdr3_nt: TGTGCCAGCAGCTCCACGACAGGGAGGGCCTACAATGAGCAGTTCTTC
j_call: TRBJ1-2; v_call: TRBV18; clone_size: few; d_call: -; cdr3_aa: CASSPDLGGYTF; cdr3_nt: TGTGCCAGCTCACCAGATCTGGGTGGCTACACCTTC
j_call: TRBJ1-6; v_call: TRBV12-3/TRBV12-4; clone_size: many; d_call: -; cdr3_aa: CASSNRDANSPLHF; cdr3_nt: TGTGCCAGCAGTAACCGGGACGCCAATTCACCCCTCCACTTT
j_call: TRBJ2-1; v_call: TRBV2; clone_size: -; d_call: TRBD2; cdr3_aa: CASRTGTSGHNEQFF; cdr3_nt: TGTGCCAGCAGAACCGGGACTAGCGGGCATAATGAGCAGTTCTTC
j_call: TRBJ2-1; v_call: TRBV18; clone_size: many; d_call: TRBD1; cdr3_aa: CASSPETGGASYNEQFF; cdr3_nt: TGTGCCAGCTCACCTGAGACAGGGGGCGCTTCCTACAATGAGCAGTTCTTC
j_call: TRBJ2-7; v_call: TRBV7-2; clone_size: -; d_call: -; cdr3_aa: CASSLTRIEQYF; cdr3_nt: TGTGCCAGCAGCTTAACTAGGATCGAGCAGTACTTC
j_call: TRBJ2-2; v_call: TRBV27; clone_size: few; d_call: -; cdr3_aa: CASLRLTNTGELFF; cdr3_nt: TGTGCCAGCCTCCGGCTGACGAACACCGGGGAGCTGTTTTTT
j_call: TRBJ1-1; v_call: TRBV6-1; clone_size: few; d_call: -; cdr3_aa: CASRLRRDGPEAFF; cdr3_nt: TGTGCCAGCAGATTGAGAAGGGACGGACCTGAAGCTTTCTTT